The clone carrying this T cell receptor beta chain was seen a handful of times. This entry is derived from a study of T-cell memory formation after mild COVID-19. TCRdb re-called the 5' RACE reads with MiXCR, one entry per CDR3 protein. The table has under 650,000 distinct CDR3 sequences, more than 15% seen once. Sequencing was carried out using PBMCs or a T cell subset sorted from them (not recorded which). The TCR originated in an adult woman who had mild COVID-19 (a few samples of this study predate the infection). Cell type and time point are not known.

The CDR3 DNA follows: TGCAGTGCCACCCCGAGGCTGAACACTGAAGCTTTCTTT. Translated: CSATPRLNTEAFF. This chain uses TRBV20-1 with TRBJ1-1, with unresolved D. CDR3 length: 13 residues. Germline-derived CDR1 and CDR2 are DFQATT and SNEGSKA (reference sequence). V was pared by 6 bases and J by 0 bases, with 11 bases between.